The 10 T cell receptor beta chains listed next were all sequenced from one sample in a study of blood T cells in healthy people across ages. Next came a second PCR, run for about 6 to 11 cycles, which used a sample-barcoded 5' primer along with a J-beta primer mix. TCRdb independently ran MiXCR on the 5' RACE reads; one entry per CDR3 protein. This table has over 600,000 distinct CDR3 sequences, roughly 21% appearing once. The material sequenced was blood. The receptors were sampled from a man in his sixties or seventies in good health.

The chain uses TRBV5-1 and TRBJ2-7; the match to TRBD1 covers 8 bases. V shed 0 bases, J shed 2 bases, and the junction held 4 bases outside the gene matches. The CDR3 loop spans 15 amino acids. Germline V gene sequence: CDR1 SGHRS, CDR2 YFSETQ. The CDR3 DNA is TGCGCCAGCAGCTTGGATGCAGGGGGCCCCTACGAGCAGTACTTC. Its protein is CASSLDAGGPYEQYF. The variable domain in full, completed from reference TRBV5-1 and TRBJ2-7, reads KAGVTQTPRYLIKTRGQQVTLSCSPISGHRSVSWYQQTPGQGLQFLFEYFSETQRNKGNFPGRFSGRQFSNSRSEMNVSTLELGDSALYLCASSLDAGGPYEQYFGPGTRLTVT.

The CDR3 nucleotides are TGTGCCAGCAGCTTAGAACTGAGAGGCACCGGGGAGCTGTTTTTT. Protein product: CASSLELRGTGELFF. The rearrangement uses TRBV11-2 and TRBJ2-2; unclear D gene. Trimming removed 0 bases at V and 4 bases at J, with 9 bases between. The CDR3 contains 15 residues. Germline CDR1 and CDR2: SGHAT and FQNNGV. The complete variable domain, with remaining parts taken from reference TRBV11-2 and TRBJ2-2, reads EAGVAQSPRYKIIEKRQSVAFWCNPISGHATLYWYQQILGQGPKLLIQFQNNGVVDDSQLPKDRFSAERLKGVDSTLKIQPAKLEDSAVYLCASSLELRGTGELFFGEGSRLTVL.

The chain carries TRBV12-5 and TRBJ1-1, with 7 bases lining up with TRBD1. V shed 6 bases, J shed 0 bases, and the junction held 4 bases outside the gene matches. CDR1 and CDR2 (germline): LGHNT, FRNRAP. The CDR3 extends over 14 amino acids. The CDR3 DNA reads as TGTGCTAGTGGAACAGGGGCGCTGAACACTGAAGCTTTCTTT. It codes for CASGTGALNTEAFF.

The chain is built from TRBV6-6 and TRBJ2-1; D remains ambiguous. Deletions cut 6 bases from V and 0 bases from J, with 9 bases between. CDR1 and CDR2 (germline): MNHNY, SVGAGI (reference sequence). There are 14 residues in the CDR3. The CDR3 coding sequence is TGTGCCAGCAGGACCCATAGCTCCTACAATGAGCAGTTCTTC. This gives the protein CASRTHSSYNEQFF.

A few counts support this clonotype. This rearrangement joins TRBV6-5 to TRBJ2-2; TRBD1 matches at 9 bases. The CDR3 is 14 amino acids. V lost 5 bases to trimming and J lost 7 bases; unmatched junction nucleotides: 5. Germline lookup yields CDR1 MNHEY and CDR2 SVGAGI. The CDR3 DNA reads TGTGCCAGCAGTGCGGACAGGGGTGTCGGGGAGCTGTTTTTT. Its translation is CASSADRGVGELFF.

In its sample, this clonotype was seen once. With a much larger clone just one base away, this may be a read error. V gene TRBV5-1 combines with J gene TRBJ2-1, with D maybe TRBD1 (6 bases). V dropped 6 bases and J dropped 3 bases, with 16 bases sitting between them. Germline CDR1 SGHRS, CDR2 YFSETQ. The CDR3 consists of 15 residues. The CDR3 region has the DNA TGCGCCAGCACCTTACAGGGAGAGTACTACAATGAGCAGTTCTTC. Translating it yields CASTLQGEYYNEQFF.

The chain joins TRBV3-1 to TRBJ2-7; the match to TRBD2 covers 10 bases. The CDR3 sequence is 15 residues long. Trimming cost V 2 bases and J 2 bases; bases outside gene matches: 3. CDR1 is LGHDT and CDR2 is YNNKEL in the germline V gene (reference sequence). CDR3 nucleotide sequence: TGTGCCAGCAGCCAACCCGGGACTAGCGCCTACGAGCAGTACTTC. Residues: CASSQPGTSAYEQYF.

This rearrangement joins TRBV10-2 to TRBJ2-5; a weak D match, TRBD1 (6 bases). Trimming took off 4 bases at V and 1 base at J, with 13 bases between the two ends. Germline V gives CDR1 WSHSY, CDR2 SAAADI. This CDR3 has 15 amino acids. CDR3 amino acids: CASSVVTGTQETQYF. In nucleotides, the CDR3 is TGCGCCAGCAGTGTTGTAACAGGGACCCAAGAGACCCAGTACTTC.

At least ten counts were recorded for this clonotype. The chain has TRBV29-1 and TRBJ2-1; TRBD1 agrees at 7 bases. The ends lost 7 bases at V and 4 bases at J; junction bases unmatched: 13. CDR1 SQVTM and CDR2 ANQGSEA come from the germline V gene. CDR3 size: 15 residues. The CDR3 DNA is TGCAGCGGTGCCCGGTTGAACAGGGGTTACAATGAGCAGTTCTTC. It encodes CSGARLNRGYNEQFF.

This chain uses TRBV12-5 with TRBJ2-5; D gene ambiguous. The CDR3 has 13 residues. Trimming took 6 bases from V and 5 from J, leaving 13 bases between them. Germline loops: CDR1 LGHNT, CDR2 FRNRAP. The CDR3 DNA is TGTGCTAGTGGCCCCGGTAAGCAGGAGACCCAGTACTTC. It is translated as CASGPGKQETQYF.